This T cell receptor beta chain was profiled in a study of blood T cells in healthy people across ages. The sample holds a few counts of this clonotype. The antigen is not known. The authors ran a second PCR of roughly 6 to 12 cycles using a sample-barcoded 5' primer and a J-beta primer mix. TCRdb re-analysed the 5' RACE reads in MiXCR, keeping a single row per CDR3 protein. Here the sample spans hundreds of thousands of distinct CDR3 sequences, approximately 25% being singletons. Study-wide findings and caveats: Age showed a roughly linear inverse relationship with TCR beta diversity per million T cells.

V lost 4 bases, J lost 5 bases, and 6 bases stayed unmatched. The germline V gene has CDR1 MDHEN and CDR2 SYDVKM. This CDR3 is 14 amino acids long. The authors drew around 11 milliliters of peripheral blood from each donor. The same sample was also used in a study of T cells of mothers and their children. According to that study: The study obtained over 8.5 million TCR beta CDR3 reads per mother and 2.5 million to 3 million per child.

Input material: blood. The chain joins TRBV28 to TRBJ1-1, with 8 nucleotides matching TRBD1. The source of this sequence is a boy aged 10-17 years in good health. CDR3 amino acids: CASSSAGGGTEAFF. The DNA of the CDR3 is TGTGCCAGCAGTTCTGCAGGGGGCGGGACTGAAGCTTTCTTT.